Presented here are 25 T cell receptor beta chains from one specimen sequenced in a study of neoadjuvant anti-PD-1 for oral cavity cancer (TCRdb year 2021). The protocol used for the library was the immunoSEQ multiplex PCR assay. Imported from immuneACCESS, the table was reduced by TCRdb to in-frame sequences with V and J called. These copies leave out some clones; in studies compared against another copy, an unresolved V gene accounts for under half, and the cause of the remainder is not known. The sample table shows some 30,000 clones, and around four fifths are seen once. Of the sample, 3% to 4% falls within the top ten clones. The time point label, as the study defines it: after neoadjuvant nivolumab, at surgical resection. The material sequenced was PBMCs, taken after nivolumab (anti-PD-1) treatment. The source is a person between 35 and 79 years old with oral cavity squamous cell carcinoma.

This chain links TRBV11-2 with TRBJ2-5, with 7 bases that match TRBD2. This CDR3 spans 15 amino acids. The germline V gene has CDR1 SGHAT and CDR2 FQNNGV. V lost 2 bases to trimming and J lost 4 bases; unmatched junction nucleotides: 7. The CDR3 sequence is CASSLMGGGGETQYF. CDR3 sequence (DNA): TGTGCCAGCAGCTTAATGGGCGGGGGAGGAGAGACCCAGTACTTC.

The chain carries TRBV27 and TRBJ1-1; D gene unclear. CDR1 is MNHEY, CDR2 SMNVEV, per germline (reference sequence). This CDR3 has 14 residues. Trimming left V 0 bases short and J 3 bases short, with 8 bases between. The CDR3 here is CASSLSGSYTEAFF. The CDR3 coding sequence is TGTGCCAGCAGTTTATCGGGAAGTTACACTGAAGCTTTCTTT.

The rearrangement uses TRBV6-5 and TRBJ1-1; D perhaps matches TRBD1 (6 bases). V was shortened by 7 bases and J by 4 bases, with 16 bases between the two germline ends. In germline, CDR1 is MNHEY, CDR2 SVGAGI. CDR3 length equals 14 residues. CDR3 region: CASTWGAGVTEAFF. CDR3 nucleotide sequence: TGTGCCAGCACTTGGGGGGCCGGGGTCACTGAAGCTTTCTTT.

The CDR3 coding sequence is TGTGCCAGCAGGGGGACAGGGTTCGTCGGGGAGCTGTTTTTT. The encoded protein is CASRGTGFVGELFF. The chain couples TRBV6-5 to TRBJ2-2, with 9 positions matching TRBD1. The CDR3 has 14 residues. The germline V gene encodes CDR1 MNHEY and CDR2 SVGAGI. After removal of 6 bases from V and 7 bases from J, the junction contained 6 bases not matched to a gene.

This rearrangement joins TRBV6-6 to TRBJ1-4; possibly TRBD1 for D (5 bases). Germline CDR1 reads MNHNY; CDR2 reads SVGAGI (reference sequence). V was cut by 8 bases and J by 10 bases, with 14 bases left in between. The CDR3 consists of 12 residues. CDR3 coding DNA: TGTGCCAGCTCCAGGGTTTTATTAAAACTGTTTTTT. Protein product: CASSRVLLKLFF.

The chain is built from TRBV4-3 and TRBJ2-7, with no clear D. CDR1 and CDR2 (germline): LGHNA, YSLEER. The CDR3 runs 13 residues. V lost 0 bases, J lost 5 bases, and 8 bases lay in between. The CDR3 DNA follows: TGCGCCAGCAGCCAAGAAGGTTGGGACGAGCAGTACTTC. Translated: CASSQEGWDEQYF.

CDR3 residues: CASSPAGGHGEQFF. CDR3 bases: TGTGCCAGCAGCCCGGCGGGGGGGCACGGTGAGCAGTTCTTC. The V and J genes are TRBV4-2 and TRBJ2-1, with 9 bases aligning to TRBD2. Germline V gene sequence: CDR1 LGHNA, CDR2 YNFKEQ. This CDR3 is built from 14 residues. Losses at the gene ends were 4 bases for V and 9 bases for J; bases not matched to a gene: 7.

The chain links TRBV5-1 to TRBJ2-2, with 10 positions matching TRBD2. Germline V gives CDR1 SGHRS, CDR2 YFSETQ. The ends lost 1 base at V and 4 bases at J; junction bases unmatched: 4. The CDR3 runs 16 residues. As DNA, the CDR3 is TGCGCCAGCAGCTTGTTGTCTAGCGGGGGCACCGGGGAGCTGTTTTTT. Its protein is CASSLLSSGGTGELFF.

V is TRBV16 and J is TRBJ2-3; tentatively, D is TRBD1 (5 bases). The length of the CDR3 is 14 residues. In germline, CDR1 is KGHSY, CDR2 FQNENV. V was trimmed by 4 bases and J by 2 bases, leaving 10 bases between them. For the CDR3, the DNA is TGTGCCAGCAGCCTAGACAGACCCACAGATACGCAGTATTTT. Residues: CASSLDRPTDTQYF.

CDR3 residues: CASKWGQGAGQPQHF. In DNA, the CDR3 is TGTGCCAGTAAGTGGGGGCAGGGGGCGGGTCAGCCCCAGCATTTT. The J gene is TRBJ1-5, the V gene TRBV19; TRBD1 aligns across 8 bases. V trimming: 7 bases; J trimming: 6 bases; junction bases outside the gene matches: 11. CDR1 and CDR2 from the germline V gene are LNHDA and SQIVND (reference sequence). The length of the CDR3 is 15 residues.

The J gene is TRBJ1-6, the V gene TRBV6-6, with D tentatively TRBD1 (5 bases). Between the trimmed V and J ends, which lost 6 bases and 10 bases, there was a span of 13 bases. This CDR3 contains 13 residues. CDR1 and CDR2 from the germline V gene are MNHNY and SVGAGI (reference sequence). The CDR3 DNA sequence: TGTGCCAGCAGCTACAGGAAGGGCTCACCCCTCCACTTT. Its translation: CASSYRKGSPLHF.

The CDR3 loop is CASRELQGNTEAFF. The CDR3 DNA is TGTGCCAGCAGGGAGCTACAGGGGAACACTGAAGCTTTCTTT. The chain is built from TRBV28 and TRBJ1-1, with a weak D call TRBD1 (6 bases). CDR1 and CDR2 (germline): MDHEN, SYDVKM. This CDR3 contains 14 residues. V was shortened by 6 bases and J by 1 base, with 12 bases between the two germline ends.

This chain links TRBV19 with TRBJ2-7, with TRBD2 identical over 8 bases. The germline V gene has CDR1 LNHDA and CDR2 SQIVND (reference sequence). The CDR3 covers 15 residues. The V segment lost 4 bases and the J segment 1 base; nucleotides outside the gene matches: 6. The CDR3 nucleotides are TGTGCCAGTAGTAAACGACTAGCGAATTCCTACGAGCAGTACTTC. Translated, it gives CASSKRLANSYEQYF. Full variable domain (missing parts from reference TRBV19 and TRBJ2-7): DGGITQSPKYLFRKEGQNVTLSCEQNLNHDAMYWYRQDPGQGLRLIYYSQIVNDFQKGDIAEGYSVSREKKESFPLTVTSAQKNPTAFYLCASSKRLANSYEQYFGPGTRLTVT.

This chain connects TRBV7-6 to TRBJ2-7, with D possibly being TRBD1 (5 bases). With 8 bases removed from V and 5 bases from J, the gap between germline ends came to 7 bases. The CDR3 consists of 10 residues. Per germline, CDR1 SGHVS and CDR2 FNYEAQ. CDR3 nucleotides: TGTGCCAGCGTGACAGACGAGCAGTACTTC. Its protein product is CASVTDEQYF.

The chain is built from TRBV4-3 and TRBJ2-1; a possible D gene is TRBD1 (6 bases). Trimming pared 0 bases from V and 2 bases from J, leaving 11 bases between. Germline V gene sequence: CDR1 LGHNA, CDR2 YSLEER. This CDR3 has 16 amino acids. In DNA, the CDR3 is TGCGCCAGCAGCCAAGATCCCGGACAGACCTACAATGAGCAGTTCTTC. It encodes CASSQDPGQTYNEQFF.

The chain is built from TRBV14 and TRBJ2-5; D tentatively reads TRBD1 or TRBD2 (5 bases each). Trimming shortened V by 0 bases and J by 1 base, and 12 bases separated the two germline ends. The CDR3 has 16 amino acids. Germline V gene lookup returns CDR1 SGHDN and CDR2 FVKESK. CDR3 nucleotide sequence: TGTGCCAGCAGCCAAGATGGGGGTTCCCTCCAAGAGACCCAGTACTTC. Its protein is CASSQDGGSLQETQYF.

This clone was seen a single time. This rearrangement joins TRBV7-3 to TRBJ1-2, with a weak D call TRBD1 (6 bases). The CDR3 has 13 residues. CDR1 is SGHTA and CDR2 is FQGTGA in the germline V gene. The ends were cut back, 1 base at V and 6 bases at J, with 9 bases in the middle. CDR3 residues: CASSLSRGDGYTF. The CDR3 DNA follows: TGTGCCAGCAGCTTAAGTAGGGGGGATGGCTACACCTTC. Full variable domain (remainder filled in from reference TRBV7-3 and TRBJ1-2): GAGVSQTPSNKVTEKGKYVELRCDPISGHTALYWYRQSLGQGPEFLIYFQGTGAADDSGLPNDRFFAVRPEGSVSTLKIQRTERGDSAVYLCASSLSRGDGYTFGSGTRLTVV.

The chain combines TRBV6-1 with TRBJ1-1; no reliable D call. This CDR3 has 13 residues. CDR1 MNHNS and CDR2 SASEGT come from the germline V gene. V lost 5 bases and J lost 5, with 12 bases in between. CDR3 sequence: CASSRDWWTEAFF. The CDR3 bases are TGTGCCAGCAGTCGTGACTGGTGGACTGAAGCTTTCTTT.

V usage is TRBV10-2 and J usage is TRBJ1-5, with D uncertain. V lost 0 bases, J lost 3 bases, and 6 bases lay in between. Germline-derived CDR1 and CDR2 are WSHSY and SAAADI. The CDR3 sequence is 14 residues long. This CDR3 reads CASSESSYNQPQHF. DNA for the CDR3: TGCGCCAGCAGTGAGTCCAGCTACAATCAGCCCCAGCATTTT.

J is TRBJ2-1 and V is TRBV5-4; D possibly corresponds to TRBD1 (7 bases). The CDR3 totals 18 residues. The germline CDR1 and CDR2 sequences are SGHNT and YYREEE (reference sequence). V dropped 3 bases and J dropped 5 bases, with 24 bases sitting between them. CDR3 sequence: CASSSRGWRQGFDNEQFF. The CDR3 DNA reads TGTGCCAGCAGCTCTCGGGGGTGGCGACAGGGATTCGACAATGAGCAGTTCTTC.

This chain joins TRBV28 and TRBJ2-7, with a possible D match to TRBD1 (6 bases). Germline V gene sequence: CDR1 MDHEN, CDR2 SYDVKM. Between the trimmed V and J ends, which lost 5 bases and 2 bases, there was a span of 13 bases. The CDR3 sequence is 14 residues long. CDR3 amino acids: CASSITGTTYEQYF. The CDR3 DNA follows: TGTGCCAGCAGTATTACAGGGACAACCTACGAGCAGTACTTC.

On this clone itself: The junction does not match germline at one end; this may be a read error. This chain uses TRBV6-5 with TRBJ2-1, with D possibly called TRBD1 or TRBD2 (7 bases each). The CDR3 covers 15 residues. From germline, CDR1 is MNHEY and CDR2 SVGAGI. The CDR3: CDSAPGGAAYNEQFF. Written as DNA, the CDR3 is TGTGACAGCGCCCCAGGGGGGGCCGCCTACAATGAGCAGTTCTTC.

This sequence joins TRBV11-3 and TRBJ2-3; TRBD2 aligns across 11 bases. CDR3 length: 15 residues. V was clipped by 6 bases and J by 5 bases; unmatched bases: 7. Germline V gene lookup returns CDR1 SGHNT and CDR2 YENEEA. In DNA form, the CDR3 reads TGTGCCAGCAGTTATAGCGGGGGGGCAGGAGATACGCAGTATTTT. Protein: CASSYSGGAGDTQYF.

V and J are TRBV6-5 and TRBJ1-5; TRBD1 aligns across 10 bases. Germline assignment: CDR1 MNHEY and CDR2 SVGAGI. The CDR3 covers 15 residues. The V and J ends lost 0 bases and 4 bases, in that order; junction bases with no gene match: 0. The CDR3 DNA sequence: TGTGCCAGCAGTTACTCGGACAGGGGGAATCAGCCCCAGCATTTT. Protein product: CASSYSDRGNQPQHF.

The V gene is TRBV7-2, the J gene TRBJ1-5; 8 nucleotides line up with TRBD1. Germline loops: CDR1 SGHTA, CDR2 FQGNSA. This CDR3 spans 13 amino acids. The V and J ends lost 1 base and 7 bases, in that order; junction bases with no gene match: 0. The CDR3 sequence: CASSLDRGQPQHF. The CDR3 region has the DNA TGTGCCAGCAGCTTAGACAGGGGGCAGCCCCAGCATTTT.